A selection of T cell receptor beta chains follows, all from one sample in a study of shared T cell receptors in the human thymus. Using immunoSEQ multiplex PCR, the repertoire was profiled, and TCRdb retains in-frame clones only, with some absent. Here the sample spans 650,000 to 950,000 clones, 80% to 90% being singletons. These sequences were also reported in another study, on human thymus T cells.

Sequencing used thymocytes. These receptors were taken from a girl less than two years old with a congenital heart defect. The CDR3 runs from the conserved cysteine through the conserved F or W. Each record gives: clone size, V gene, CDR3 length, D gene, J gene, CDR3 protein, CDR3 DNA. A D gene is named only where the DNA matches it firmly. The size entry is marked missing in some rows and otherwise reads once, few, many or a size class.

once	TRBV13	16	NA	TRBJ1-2	CASSLGVGGSHRGYTF	TGTGCCAGCAGCTTAGGCGTTGGGGGCAGTCATCGAGGCTACACCTTC
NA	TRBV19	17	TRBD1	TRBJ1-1	CASSGIIPRGLDTEAFF	TGTGCCAGTAGTGGGATCATCCCCAGGGGGCTGGACACTGAAGCTTTCTTT
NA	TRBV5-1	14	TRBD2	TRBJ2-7	CASSLGPGGYEQYF	TGCGCCAGCAGCTTAGGCCCGGGGGGCTACGAGCAGTACTTC
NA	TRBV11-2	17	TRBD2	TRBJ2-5	CASSLDRRSVAGETQYF	TGTGCCAGCAGCTTAGATCGGAGGTCCGTAGCGGGGGAGACCCAGTACTTC
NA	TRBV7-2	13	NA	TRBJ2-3	CASSLTGTDTQYF	TGTGCCAGCAGCTTGACAGGCACAGATACGCAGTATTTT
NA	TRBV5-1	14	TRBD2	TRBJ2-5	CASSFGGNQETQYF	TGCGCCAGCAGCTTCGGGGGGAACCAAGAGACCCAGTACTTC
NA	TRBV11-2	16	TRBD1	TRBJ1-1	CASSLGQGGKNTEAFF	TGTGCCAGCAGCTTAGGGCAGGGGGGTAAGAACACTGAAGCTTTCTTT
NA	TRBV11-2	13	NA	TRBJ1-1	CASSFTGTFEAFF	TGTGCCAGCAGCTTTACTGGTACTTTTGAAGCTTTCTTT
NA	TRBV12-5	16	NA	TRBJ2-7	CASGLDTGNLYHEQYF	TGTGCTAGTGGTTTGGACACAGGGAACCTCTACCACGAGCAGTACTTC
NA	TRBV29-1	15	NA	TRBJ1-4	CSVEFSFPPGEKLFF	TGCAGCGTTGAGTTCTCTTTCCCGCCGGGTGAAAAACTGTTTTTT
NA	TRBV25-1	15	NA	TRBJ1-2	CASSAPLQDSYGYTF	TGTGCCAGCAGTGCCCCCCTCCAGGACAGCTATGGCTACACCTTC
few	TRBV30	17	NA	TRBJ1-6	CAWRPGHGIWGNSPLHF	TGTGCCTGGAGACCGGGACACGGGATTTGGGGTAATTCACCCCTCCACTTT
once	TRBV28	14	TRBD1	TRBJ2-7	CASSHRDRVDEQYF	TGTGCCAGCAGTCACCGGGACAGGGTAGACGAGCAGTACTTC
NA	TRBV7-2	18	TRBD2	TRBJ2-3	CASSPPGILAGNTDTQYF	TGTGCCAGCAGCCCCCCGGGAATTCTAGCGGGCAACACAGATACGCAGTATTTT
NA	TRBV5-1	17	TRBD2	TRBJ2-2	CASSRASGGADTGELFF	TGCGCCAGCAGCCGAGCTAGCGGGGGGGCAGACACCGGGGAGCTGTTTTTT
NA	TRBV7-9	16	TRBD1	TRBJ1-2	CASKGAFGDESYGYTF	TGTGCCAGCAAGGGGGCGTTTGGGGATGAATCCTATGGCTACACCTTC
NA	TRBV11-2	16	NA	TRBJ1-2	CASSFRRDWANYGYTF	TGTGCCAGCAGCTTCCGTCGGGACTGGGCTAACTATGGCTACACCTTC
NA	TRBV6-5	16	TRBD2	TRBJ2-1	CASSYGLAGSYNEQFF	TGTGCCAGCAGTTACGGACTAGCGGGGTCCTACAATGAGCAGTTCTTC
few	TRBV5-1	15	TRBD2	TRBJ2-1	CASSYGTSGGDEQFF	TGCGCCAGCAGCTATGGGACTAGCGGGGGGGATGAGCAGTTCTTC
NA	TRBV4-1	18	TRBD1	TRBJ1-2	CASSPKRGAGGANYGYTF	TGCGCCAGCAGCCCCAAAAGGGGGGCAGGGGGCGCTAACTATGGCTACACCTTC
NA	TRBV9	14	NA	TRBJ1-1	CASSVELRGTEAFF	TGTGCCAGCAGCGTGGAGTTAAGGGGGACTGAAGCTTTCTTT
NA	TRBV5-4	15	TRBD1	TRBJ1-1	CASSPGQGGNTEAFF	TGTGCCAGCAGCCCAGGACAGGGTGGGAACACTGAAGCTTTCTTT
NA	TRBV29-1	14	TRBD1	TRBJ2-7	CSVGPGQGTYEQYF	TGCAGCGTTGGGCCGGGACAGGGTACCTACGAGCAGTACTTC
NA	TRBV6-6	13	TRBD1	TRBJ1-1	CASREHRGTEAFF	TGTGCCAGCAGAGAACACAGGGGCACTGAAGCTTTCTTT
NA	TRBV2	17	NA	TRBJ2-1	CASSVGGGLSSYNEQFF	TGTGCCAGCAGTGTCGGCGGCGGGTTAAGCTCCTACAATGAGCAGTTCTTC
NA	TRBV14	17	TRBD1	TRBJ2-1	CASSQDGDRESYNEQFF	TGTGCCAGCAGCCAAGATGGGGACAGGGAGTCCTACAATGAGCAGTTCTTC
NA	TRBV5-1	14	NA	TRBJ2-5	CASSLVWQGETQYF	TGCGCCAGCAGCTTGGTTTGGCAGGGAGAGACCCAGTACTTC
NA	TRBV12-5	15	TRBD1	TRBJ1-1	CASGLVLSGGSEAFF	TGTGCTAGTGGTTTGGTACTCTCAGGGGGAAGTGAAGCTTTCTTT
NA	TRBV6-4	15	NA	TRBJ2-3	CASSATRASPDTQYF	TGTGCCAGCAGTGCAACGAGGGCTAGTCCAGATACGCAGTATTTT
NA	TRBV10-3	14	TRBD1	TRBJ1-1	CAISQQGRDTEAFF	TGTGCCATCTCGCAACAGGGGAGAGACACTGAAGCTTTCTTT
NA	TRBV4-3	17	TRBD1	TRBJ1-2	CASNPEGTGPFPAGYTF	TGCGCCAGCAACCCTGAGGGGACAGGGCCTTTCCCTGCGGGCTACACCTTC
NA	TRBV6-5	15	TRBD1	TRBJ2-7	CASSRTGGIPYEQYF	TGTGCCAGCAGCAGGACAGGGGGTATCCCCTACGAGCAGTACTTC
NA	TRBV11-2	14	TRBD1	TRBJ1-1	CASSVGQGSTEAFF	TGTGCCAGCAGCGTCGGACAGGGATCCACTGAAGCTTTCTTT
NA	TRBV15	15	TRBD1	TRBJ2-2	CATSRKRTGGKELFF	TGTGCCACCAGCAGAAAACGTACAGGGGGGAAAGAGCTGTTTTTT
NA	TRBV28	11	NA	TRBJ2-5	CASRRAETQYF	TGTGCCAGCAGGCGAGCGGAGACCCAGTACTTC
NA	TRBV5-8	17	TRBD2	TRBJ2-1	CASSWGLAGPCYNEQFF	TGTGCCAGCAGCTGGGGACTAGCGGGGCCATGTTACAATGAGCAGTTCTTC
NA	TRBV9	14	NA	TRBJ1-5	CASSVGHLNQPQHF	TGTGCCAGCAGCGTAGGACACCTCAATCAGCCCCAGCATTTT
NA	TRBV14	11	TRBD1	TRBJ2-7	CASSRQGEQYF	TGTGCCAGCAGTAGACAGGGCGAGCAGTACTTC
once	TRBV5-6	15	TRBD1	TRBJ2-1	CASRGLGGINNEQFF	TGTGCCAGCAGGGGGTTAGGGGGCATAAACAATGAGCAGTTCTTC
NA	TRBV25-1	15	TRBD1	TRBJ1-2	CASFNGQGGDYGYTF	TGTGCCAGCTTTAATGGACAGGGGGGAGACTATGGCTACACCTTC